This TCR beta chain was identified during a study of blood T cell repertoires in COVID-19. Study at large: In each case, the material was cDNA or gDNA derived from T cells, B-cell-depleted T cells, or PBMCs.

CDR1 is MDHEN, CDR2 SYDVKM, per germline. Between the trimmed V and J ends, which lost 4 bases and 4 bases, there was a span of 13 bases. The CDR3 sequence is 14 residues long. Sequenced by immunoSEQ multiplex PCR; TCRdb stores in-frame clones only, minus some. Of around 250,000 clones in the sample, approximately 82% were seen once. The TCR sequence derives from a man older than 75 with acute or convalescent COVID-19. The sequencing input was peripheral blood. The chain employs TRBV28 and TRBJ1-2; TRBD1 might be the D (5 bases). The CDR3: CASSSGGATYGYTF. CDR3 coding DNA: TGTGCCAGCAGTTCGGGAGGGGCGACCTATGGCTACACCTTC.